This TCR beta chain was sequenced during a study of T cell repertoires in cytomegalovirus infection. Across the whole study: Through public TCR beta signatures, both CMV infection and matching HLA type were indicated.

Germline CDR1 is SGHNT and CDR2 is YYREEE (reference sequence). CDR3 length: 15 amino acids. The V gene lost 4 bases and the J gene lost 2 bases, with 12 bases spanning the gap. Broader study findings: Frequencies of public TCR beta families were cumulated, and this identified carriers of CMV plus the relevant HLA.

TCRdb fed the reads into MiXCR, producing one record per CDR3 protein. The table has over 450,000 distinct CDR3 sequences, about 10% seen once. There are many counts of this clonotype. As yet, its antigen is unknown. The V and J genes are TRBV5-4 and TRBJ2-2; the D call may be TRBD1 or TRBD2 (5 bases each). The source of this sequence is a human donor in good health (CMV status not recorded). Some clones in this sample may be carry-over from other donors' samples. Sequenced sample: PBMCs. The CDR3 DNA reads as TGTGCCAGCAGCCCCGGGACGGACAACACCGGGGAGCTGTTTTTT. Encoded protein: CASSPGTDNTGELFF.